The rows below give T cell receptor beta chains drawn from one sample of a study of human T cells and chemical hapten exposure. TCRdb processed the RACE reads anew with MiXCR; each CDR3 protein has one entry. The table includes around 130,000 distinct CDR3 sequences, roughly 9% detected once. The specimen was whole blood. The receptors were gathered from a male donor in good health. Some clones in this sample may be carry-over from other donors' samples. CDR3s include the opening cysteine and the closing phenylalanine or tryptophan. The order of the fields is clone size, V gene, J gene, D gene, CDR3 DNA, CDR3 protein. D genes are given only for firm matches. Clone size is not always given. Where it is, it says once, few, many or a class for expanded clones.

abundance: -; v_gene: TRBV27; j_gene: TRBJ1-6; d_gene: -; CDR3nt: TGTGCCAGCAGTTTAAGTTCAGGCTATAATTCACCCCTCCACTTT; CDR3aa: CASSLSSGYNSPLHF
abundance: many; v_gene: TRBV7-9; j_gene: TRBJ2-1; d_gene: TRBD2; CDR3nt: TGTGCCAGCAGCTTAGCGCGGGGGGGCAACAATGAGCAGTTCTTC; CDR3aa: CASSLARGGNNEQFF
abundance: few; v_gene: TRBV11-2; j_gene: TRBJ2-5; d_gene: -; CDR3nt: TGTGCCAGCAGCTTAGATACCTCGGGGGAGACCCAGTACTTC; CDR3aa: CASSLDTSGETQYF
abundance: -; v_gene: TRBV15; j_gene: TRBJ1-2; d_gene: -; CDR3nt: TGTGCCACCAGCAGAGGAGGGGGGCCTAAGGGGGTTGAGGGCTACACCTTC; CDR3aa: CATSRGGGPKGVEGYTF
abundance: -; v_gene: TRBV20-1; j_gene: TRBJ1-1; d_gene: TRBD1; CDR3nt: TGCAGTGCTAGTGAGACAGGGACTGAAGCTTTCTTT; CDR3aa: CSASETGTEAFF
abundance: -; v_gene: TRBV7-9; j_gene: TRBJ1-2; d_gene: -; CDR3nt: TGTGCCAGCAGCCCCGGCGGGGGGAGAAACTATGGCTACACCTTC; CDR3aa: CASSPGGGRNYGYTF
abundance: -; v_gene: TRBV6-6; j_gene: TRBJ1-2; d_gene: -; CDR3nt: TGTGCCAGCGGGACGCTGTATGGCTACACCTTC; CDR3aa: CASGTLYGYTF
abundance: few; v_gene: TRBV20-1; j_gene: TRBJ2-3; d_gene: TRBD2; CDR3nt: TGCAGTGCCCGACTAGCGGGAGGTATGGATACGCAGTATTTT; CDR3aa: CSARLAGGMDTQYF
abundance: many; v_gene: TRBV27; j_gene: TRBJ2-1; d_gene: TRBD1; CDR3nt: TGTGCCAGCAGTTCCGGGACAGGATACAATGAGCAGTTCTTC; CDR3aa: CASSSGTGYNEQFF
abundance: few; v_gene: TRBV27; j_gene: TRBJ2-5; d_gene: TRBD1; CDR3nt: TGTGCCAGCAGGGCGGACAGGGCTTCCTTAGTACAAGAGACCCAGTACTTC; CDR3aa: CASRADRASLVQETQYF
abundance: many; v_gene: TRBV29-1; j_gene: TRBJ2-5; d_gene: TRBD1; CDR3nt: TGCAGCGTTGGAACAGGGGTGGAGACCCAGTACTTC; CDR3aa: CSVGTGVETQYF
abundance: many; v_gene: TRBV27; j_gene: TRBJ2-3; d_gene: TRBD2; CDR3nt: TGTGCCAGCAGTTTAAGCGGGGACACAGATACGCAGTATTTT; CDR3aa: CASSLSGDTDTQYF
abundance: -; v_gene: TRBV7-9; j_gene: TRBJ1-4; d_gene: -; CDR3nt: TGTGCCAGCAGCTTTGGGGTTGAAAAACTGTTTTTT; CDR3aa: CASSFGVEKLFF
abundance: -; v_gene: TRBV5-1; j_gene: TRBJ2-2; d_gene: -; CDR3nt: TGCGCCAGCAGCCCCGTCATTGGGGAGCTGTTTTTT; CDR3aa: CASSPVIGELFF
abundance: many; v_gene: TRBV20-1; j_gene: TRBJ2-3; d_gene: TRBD2; CDR3nt: TGCAGTGCTAGAACAGGACTAGCGGGAGACACAGATACGCAGTATTTT; CDR3aa: CSARTGLAGDTDTQYF
abundance: -; v_gene: TRBV6-2/TRBV6-3; j_gene: TRBJ2-7; d_gene: TRBD2; CDR3nt: TGTGCCAGCTGCTGGAAGCGACTAGCGGGTAAAAGCTCCTACGAGCAGTACTTC; CDR3aa: CASCWKRLAGKSSYEQYF
abundance: -; v_gene: TRBV29-1; j_gene: TRBJ2-5; d_gene: TRBD1; CDR3nt: TGCAGCGTTGAAGGCAGGGGGCTTGAGACCCAGTACTTC; CDR3aa: CSVEGRGLETQYF
abundance: -; v_gene: TRBV3-1; j_gene: TRBJ1-1; d_gene: TRBD1; CDR3nt: TGTGCCAGCAGCCAGCCCGAGGGGGCTCTCAATGAAGCTTTCTTT; CDR3aa: CASSQPEGALNEAFF
abundance: few; v_gene: TRBV21-1; j_gene: TRBJ1-1; d_gene: -; CDR3nt: TGTGCCAGCCCGGAAGGGACCCCCATGAACACTGAAGCTTTCTTT; CDR3aa: CASPEGTPMNTEAFF
abundance: -; v_gene: TRBV20-1; j_gene: TRBJ2-3; d_gene: TRBD2; CDR3nt: TGCAGTGCTAGAGATCCCACTAGCGGGAGCTGGAGCACAGATACGCAGTATTTT; CDR3aa: CSARDPTSGSWSTDTQYF
abundance: few; v_gene: TRBV7-9; j_gene: TRBJ2-3; d_gene: -; CDR3nt: TGTGCCAGCAGCTTAGCTCACACAGACCGGAGAGATACGCAGTATTTT; CDR3aa: CASSLAHTDRRDTQYF
abundance: few; v_gene: TRBV12-3/TRBV12-4; j_gene: TRBJ2-7; d_gene: TRBD1; CDR3nt: TGTGCCAGCAGCTGGGGACAGGTTATCTCCTACGAGCAGTACTTC; CDR3aa: CASSWGQVISYEQYF
abundance: few; v_gene: TRBV6-2/TRBV6-3; j_gene: TRBJ1-6; d_gene: TRBD1; CDR3nt: TGTGCCAGCAGTTCGGGGACAGGGAAGACACCCCTCCACTTT; CDR3aa: CASSSGTGKTPLHF
abundance: many; v_gene: TRBV20-1; j_gene: TRBJ2-7; d_gene: -; CDR3nt: TGCAGTGCTAGGGGCGCCTCCTACGAGCAGTACTTC; CDR3aa: CSARGASYEQYF
abundance: -; v_gene: TRBV6-5; j_gene: TRBJ2-1; d_gene: -; CDR3nt: TGTGCCAGCCGACCCCAAGGGGGGGGAAACAATGAGCAGTTCTTC; CDR3aa: CASRPQGGGNNEQFF
abundance: -; v_gene: TRBV7-9; j_gene: TRBJ2-3; d_gene: TRBD2; CDR3nt: TGTGCCAGCAGCTTAGCTGACGGGGGGGCCGCCACAGATACGCAGTATTTT; CDR3aa: CASSLADGGAATDTQYF
abundance: few; v_gene: TRBV14; j_gene: TRBJ2-1; d_gene: -; CDR3nt: TGTGCCAGCAGCCAAGATCTGGGAGGGGGCTCCTACAATGAGCAGTTCTTC; CDR3aa: CASSQDLGGGSYNEQFF
abundance: -; v_gene: TRBV7-6; j_gene: TRBJ2-1; d_gene: -; CDR3nt: TGTGCCAGCAGCAGGACAGCTCAAAATGAGCAGTTCTTC; CDR3aa: CASSRTAQNEQFF
abundance: few; v_gene: TRBV13; j_gene: TRBJ2-5; d_gene: TRBD1; CDR3nt: TGTGCCAGCAGCACGACGGGACAGGGAGTACAAGAGACCCAGTACTTC; CDR3aa: CASSTTGQGVQETQYF
abundance: few; v_gene: TRBV12-5; j_gene: TRBJ2-3; d_gene: TRBD1; CDR3nt: TGTGCTAGTGGCGCTACATGGGACAGGGAAACAGATACGCAGTATTTT; CDR3aa: CASGATWDRETDTQYF